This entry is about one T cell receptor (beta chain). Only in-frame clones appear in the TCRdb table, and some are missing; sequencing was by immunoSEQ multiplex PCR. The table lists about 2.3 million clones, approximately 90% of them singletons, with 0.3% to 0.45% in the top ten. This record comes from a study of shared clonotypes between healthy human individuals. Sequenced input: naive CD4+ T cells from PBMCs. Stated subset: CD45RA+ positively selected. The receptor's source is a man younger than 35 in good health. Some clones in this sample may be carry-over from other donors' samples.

The CDR3 DNA sequence: TGTGCCAGCAGCTTAGATTCGGGGCCAGCCTATGGCTACACCTTC. This gives the protein CASSLDSGPAYGYTF. The chain recombines TRBV7-8 with TRBJ1-2; possibly TRBD1 for D (5 bases). Trimming took off 1 base at V and 4 bases at J, with 13 bases between the two ends. The CDR3 has 15 amino acids. From germline, CDR1 is SGHVS and CDR2 FQNEAQ.